This TCR beta chain was obtained from a study of cytomegalovirus exposure and HLA in healthy donors. Researchers ran the PCR with 60 Vbeta and 13 Jbeta primers. Profiled with immunoSEQ multiplex PCR; TCRdb holds only in-frame clones, not every one. Of about 120,000 clones listed, about 68% are singletons. This CDR3 comprises 12 residues. CDR1 is SGDLS, CDR2 YYNGEE, per germline. Trimming cost V 8 bases and J 4 bases, with 10 bases left between them. The table lists this clone with a few counts. Its antigen is unidentified. Study-wide results and limits: Sequence variants that were highly shared formed a cluster that was likely a sequencing artifact.

The receptor comes from a woman in her fifties or sixties in good health and CMV-seropositive. The material sequenced was PBMCs. J is TRBJ1-3 and V is TRBV9; possible D gene TRBD1, 5 bases. The chain's CDR3 is CASTGSGNTIYF. CDR3 sequence (DNA): TGTGCCAGTACAGGTTCAGGAAACACCATATATTTT.